This T cell receptor beta chain was captured by sequencing in a study of cytomegalovirus exposure and HLA in healthy donors. 60 Vbeta and 13 Jbeta primers were used in PCR. Profiling relied on immunoSEQ multiplex PCR, and the TCRdb table lists in-frame clones only, not all of them. In the table there are some 110,000 clones, 12% of which are singletons. The germline V gene encodes CDR1 MNHEY and CDR2 SMNVEV (reference sequence). The CDR3 length is 15 residues. Germline trimming cut 9 bases from V and 1 base from J; bases unmatched to any gene: 8. This clone was counted only a few times. The chain has TRBV27 and TRBJ1-5; 8 positions agree with TRBD1. The specimen sequenced was PBMCs. The clonotype comes from a man aged 35-49 years in good health and CMV-seropositive. DNA of the CDR3: TGTGCCAGTAGGACAGGGAGGCTCAGCAATCAGCCCCAGCATTTT. Translated: CASRTGRLSNQPQHF.